The clone carrying this TCR beta chain was seen repeatedly, ten times or more. Its cognate antigen is unknown. Quantitative 5'-RACE with molecular barcodes was used to make the TCR beta libraries. From the 5' RACE reads, TCRdb called clonotypes with MiXCR, one entry per CDR3 protein. The sample yields fewer than 200,000 distinct CDR3 sequences, around a sixth seen once. This record belongs to a study of CD8 T cells in ankylosing spondylitis. Regarding the study as a whole: Certain motif variants had earlier appeared in reactive arthritis synovial fluid and blood. What appeared characteristic of ankylosing spondylitis blood was a TCR beta motif of several highly homologous variants. Matched synovial fluid from ankylosing spondylitis patients was reported to be enriched for disease-linked clones.

The clonotype was recovered from a male donor under 30 with ankylosing spondylitis or in good health (not recorded which). Sequencing was done on a sample of blood, either unsorted or a sorted T cell fraction (not recorded which).

The CDR3 sequence is CSAANRGHYNEQFF. Written as DNA, the CDR3 is TGCAGTGCTGCGAACAGGGGGCACTACAATGAGCAGTTCTTC. The V call is TRBV20-1, the J call TRBJ2-1, with TRBD1 identical over 9 bases. CDR1 and CDR2 from the germline V gene are DFQATT and SNEGSKA (reference sequence). Unmatched junction bases numbered 5, after V lost 5 bases and J lost 3 bases. The CDR3 is 14 amino acids.